This T cell receptor beta chain was profiled in a study of T-cell reconstitution after alpha-beta-depleted transplantation in children. TCRbeta library construction was performed incorporating unique molecular identifiers. Each CDR3 protein gets one entry after TCRdb re-called the PCR reads with MiXCR. Of about 340,000 distinct CDR3 sequences listed, 10% are singletons. The V gene's germline CDR1 is DFQATT and CDR2 SNEGSKA (reference sequence). The CDR3 is made up of 12 amino acids. The V and J ends lost 1 base and 5 bases respectively, with 8 bases between them. The sample holds a few counts of this clonotype.

Material: PBMCs from the stem cell graft donor, obtained from the stem cell graft. This clonotype was sampled from a human donor who donated a stem cell graft to a child with acute lymphoblastic leukemia. This chain uses TRBV20-1 with TRBJ2-5, with D perhaps matching TRBD1 or TRBD2 (5 bases each). CDR3 amino acids: CSARGGTETQYF. DNA for the CDR3: TGCAGTGCTAGAGGGGGGACCGAGACCCAGTACTTC.